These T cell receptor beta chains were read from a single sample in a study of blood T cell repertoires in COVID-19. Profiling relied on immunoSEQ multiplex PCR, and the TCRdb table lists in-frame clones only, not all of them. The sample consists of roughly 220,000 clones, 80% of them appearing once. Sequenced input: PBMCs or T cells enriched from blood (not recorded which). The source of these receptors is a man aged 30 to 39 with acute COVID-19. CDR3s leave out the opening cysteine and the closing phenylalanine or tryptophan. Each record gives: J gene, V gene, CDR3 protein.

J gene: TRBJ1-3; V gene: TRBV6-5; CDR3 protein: ASSQGLLSGNTIY
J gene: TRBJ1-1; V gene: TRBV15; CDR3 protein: ATSRDDRGRGTEAF
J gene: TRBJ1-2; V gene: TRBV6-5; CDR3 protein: ASLPDSSRGYGYT
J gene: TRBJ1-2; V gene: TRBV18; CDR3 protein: ASSRGTEVNYGYT
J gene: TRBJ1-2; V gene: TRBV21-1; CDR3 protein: ASSPVLRVFYGYT
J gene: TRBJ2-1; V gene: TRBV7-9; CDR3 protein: ASSSPLGAGDSYNEQF
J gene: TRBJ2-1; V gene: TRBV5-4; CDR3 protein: ASSLASGGLGEQF
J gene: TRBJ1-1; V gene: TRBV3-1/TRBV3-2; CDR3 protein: ASSQVGEGLKTEAF
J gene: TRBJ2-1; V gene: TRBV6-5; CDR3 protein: ASSRQYNEQF
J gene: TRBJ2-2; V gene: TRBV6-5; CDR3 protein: AVTGMTGELF
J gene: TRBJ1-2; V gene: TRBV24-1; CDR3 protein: ATSDTRNGYT
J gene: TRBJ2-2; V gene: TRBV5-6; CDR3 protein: ASSLGPNTGELF
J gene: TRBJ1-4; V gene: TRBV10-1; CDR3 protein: ASSLTGEKLF
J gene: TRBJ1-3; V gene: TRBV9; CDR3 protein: ASSGGVGNTIY
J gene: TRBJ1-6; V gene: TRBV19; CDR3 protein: ASRGQGYNSPLH
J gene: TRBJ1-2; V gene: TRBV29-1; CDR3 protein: SVEGVGQGANYGYT
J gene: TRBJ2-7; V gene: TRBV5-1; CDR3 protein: ASSPDPGTGYEQY
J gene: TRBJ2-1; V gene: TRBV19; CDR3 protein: ASSIGPSNEQF
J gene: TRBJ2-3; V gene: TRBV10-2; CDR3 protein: ASSESRYADTQY
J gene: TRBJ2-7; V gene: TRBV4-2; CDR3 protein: ASSREVGTSGAAYEQY
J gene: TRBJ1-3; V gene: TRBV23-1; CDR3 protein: ASKRRDRGNGNTIY
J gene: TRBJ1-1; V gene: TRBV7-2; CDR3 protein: ASSWRGAGTEAF
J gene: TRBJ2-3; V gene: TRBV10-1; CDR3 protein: ASSEARAGIDTQY
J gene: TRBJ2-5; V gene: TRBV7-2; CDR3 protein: ASSSPHGPGGVETQY
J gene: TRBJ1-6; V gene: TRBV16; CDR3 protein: ASSQETPVNGSPLH
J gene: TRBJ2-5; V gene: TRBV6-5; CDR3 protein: ASSPLETQY
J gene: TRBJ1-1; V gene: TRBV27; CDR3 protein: ASSLRAGGWAF
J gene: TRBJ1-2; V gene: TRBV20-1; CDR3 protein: SASSPGVHGYT
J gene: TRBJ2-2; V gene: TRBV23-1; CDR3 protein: ATFPGATGELF
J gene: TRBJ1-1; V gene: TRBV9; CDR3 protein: ASSPGGNMNTEAF
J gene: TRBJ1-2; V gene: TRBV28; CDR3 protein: ASSLGGDHYGYT
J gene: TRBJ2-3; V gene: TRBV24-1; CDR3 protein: ATSDRGPQAGHLTDTQY
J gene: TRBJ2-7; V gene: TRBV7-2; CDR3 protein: ASTPRTGGTYEQY
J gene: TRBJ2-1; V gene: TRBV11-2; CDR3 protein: ASSEGLAGHSYNEQF
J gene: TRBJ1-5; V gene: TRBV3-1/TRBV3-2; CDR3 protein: ASSLGQGGQPQH
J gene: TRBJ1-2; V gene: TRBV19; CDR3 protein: ASSQQGQANYGYT
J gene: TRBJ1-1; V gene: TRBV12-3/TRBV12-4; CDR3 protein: ASSLSFSEAF
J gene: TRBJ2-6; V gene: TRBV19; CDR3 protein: ASTMTGTGAISGANVLT
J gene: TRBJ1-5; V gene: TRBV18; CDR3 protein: ASSPPQGVGNQPQH
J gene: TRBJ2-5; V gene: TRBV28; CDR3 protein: ASTWGPGGQETQY
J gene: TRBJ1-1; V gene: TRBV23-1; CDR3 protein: ASYRQYVRNTEAF
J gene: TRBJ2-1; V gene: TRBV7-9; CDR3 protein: ASLGDRKRDEQF
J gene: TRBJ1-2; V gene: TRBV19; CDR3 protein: ASRVTTGGYGYT
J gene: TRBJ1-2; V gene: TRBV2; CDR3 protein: ASSESRSYGYT
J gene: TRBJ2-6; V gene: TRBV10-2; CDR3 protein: ATPGEGSGANVLT
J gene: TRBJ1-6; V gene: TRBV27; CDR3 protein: ASASSVHNSPLH
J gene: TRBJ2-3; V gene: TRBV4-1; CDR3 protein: ASSQVGSGGARTDTQY
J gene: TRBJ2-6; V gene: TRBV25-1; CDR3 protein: ASSGGLNSGANVLT
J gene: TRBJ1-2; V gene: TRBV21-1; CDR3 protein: ASSSQMDRNYGYT
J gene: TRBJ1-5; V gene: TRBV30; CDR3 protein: AWTRTGGGQPQH
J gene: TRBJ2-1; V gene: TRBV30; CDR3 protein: AWEVKGGINEQF
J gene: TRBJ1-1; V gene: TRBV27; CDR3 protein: ASSPWTGGGILNTEAF
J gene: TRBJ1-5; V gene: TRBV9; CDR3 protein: ASSAWGGNQPQH